This section outlines one T cell receptor beta chain sequence together with its context. Its antigen is currently unknown. This sample is part of a study of cytomegalovirus exposure and HLA in healthy donors. Regarding the study as a whole: Accurate prediction of most subjects' HLA-A and HLA-B alleles from TCR beta sequences was reported. Later on, a genetic analysis was performed. It linked a missense variant in DCLRE1C with V- and J-gene trimming of TCR beta. TCR beta sequences numbering some 17,000 were associated with HLA alleles at 0.05 false discovery rate in a later analysis.

PCR involved 60 Vbeta and 13 Jbeta primers. Assay used: immunoSEQ multiplex PCR; TCRdb lists only in-frame clones, some missing. The repertoire holds approximately 120,000 clones, roughly 76% seen once, with about 13% in the top ten. This CDR3 has 15 residues. With 4 bases clipped from V and 5 bases from J, the junction kept 7 bases outside the gene matches. Germline-derived CDR1 and CDR2 are GTSNPN and SVGIG (reference sequence). The receptor comes from a woman aged 60-75 years in good health and CMV-seropositive. Sequences were obtained from PBMCs. The gene calls are TRBV30 and TRBJ2-5; 13 bases agree with TRBD2. CDR3 loop: CAWNLGLAGAETQYF. The CDR3 DNA sequence: TGTGCCTGGAATCTAGGACTAGCGGGGGCGGAGACCCAGTACTTC.